This TCR beta chain was retrieved from a study of T cells of healthy individuals. TCRdb processed the 5' RACE reads anew with MiXCR; each CDR3 protein has one entry. The sample contains around 63,000 distinct CDR3 sequences, around 15% of which appear only once. This clonotype was observed many times. V lost 6 bases to trimming and J lost 9 bases, with 17 bases between them. This CDR3 contains 13 residues. This sequence originates from a human donor in good health. The J gene is TRBJ1-1, the V gene TRBV12-3 or TRBV12-4; D uncertain. The CDR3 region is CASSSLGYDKAFF. DNA for the CDR3: TGTGCCAGCAGCTCCCTCGGTTACGACAAAGCTTTCTTT.